In this sample, the clone carrying this TCR beta chain turned up a few times. The antigen is unknown. The treatment here: approximately 9-day PBMC culture with coronavirus spike peptide pools or control peptides (ViraFEST assay). Before Alpha, Beta and Delta appeared in the US, convalescents tested positive (March–December 2020). CDR3 size: 13 residues. The germline CDR1 and CDR2 sequences are LNHNV and YYDKDF (reference sequence). V gave up 5 bases and J gave up 6 bases, with 12 bases separating them. The data derive from a study of vaccination and CD4 T cells after COVID-19. The wider study: Post-diagnosis, post-COVID samples were collected after a median 101 days, ranging 35 to 161. Typically, post-vaccine samples were obtained a median 72 days after dose two, within a range of 14 to 241.

The Oncomine TCR Beta short-read assay was applied to DNA of cultured CD4+ T cells. One entry per CDR3 protein, called by TCRdb with MiXCR from the PCR reads. The table has around 15,000 distinct CDR3 sequences, approximately 63% seen once. The sequencing sample was made of CD4+ T cells from blood, cultured in vitro. The rearrangement joins TRBV15 to TRBJ2-3; maybe TRBD1 (6 bases). The receptor's source is a human donor who had recovered from COVID-19. CDR3 bases: TGTGCCACCAGCCGCTACAGGGAGGATACGCAGTATTTT. Protein: CATSRYREDTQYF.